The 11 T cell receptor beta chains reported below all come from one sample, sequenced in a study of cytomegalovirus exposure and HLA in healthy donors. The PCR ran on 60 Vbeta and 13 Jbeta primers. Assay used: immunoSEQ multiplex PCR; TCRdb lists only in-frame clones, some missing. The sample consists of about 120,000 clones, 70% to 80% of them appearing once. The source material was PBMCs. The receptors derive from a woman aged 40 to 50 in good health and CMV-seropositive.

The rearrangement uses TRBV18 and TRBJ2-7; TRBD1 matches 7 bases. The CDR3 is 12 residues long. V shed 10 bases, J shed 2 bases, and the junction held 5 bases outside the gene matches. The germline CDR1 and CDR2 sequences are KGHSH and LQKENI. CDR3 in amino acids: CATGTATYEQYF. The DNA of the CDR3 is TGTGCCACCGGGACAGCCACCTACGAGCAGTACTTC.

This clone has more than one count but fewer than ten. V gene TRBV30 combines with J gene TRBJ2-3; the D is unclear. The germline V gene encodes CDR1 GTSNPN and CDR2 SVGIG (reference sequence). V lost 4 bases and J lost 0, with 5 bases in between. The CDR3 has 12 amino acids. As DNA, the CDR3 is TGTGCCTGGACTAGGAGCACAGATACGCAGTATTTT. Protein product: CAWTRSTDTQYF.

The chain's CDR3 is CASSVGEGEQYF. For the CDR3, the DNA is TGTGCCAGCAGCGTAGGCGAGGGCGAGCAGTACTTC. This chain links TRBV9 with TRBJ2-7, with D possibly matching TRBD2 (5 bases). The CDR3 is 12 amino acids. Germline V CDR1 and CDR2: SGDLS, YYNGEE. With 0 bases removed from V and 6 bases from J, the gap between germline ends came to 7 bases.

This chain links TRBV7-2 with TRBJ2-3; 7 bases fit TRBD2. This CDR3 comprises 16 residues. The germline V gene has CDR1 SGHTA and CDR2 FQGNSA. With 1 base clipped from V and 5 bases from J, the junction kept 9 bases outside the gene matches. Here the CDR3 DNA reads TGTGCCAGCAGCTTAGTGGGGGGGGATCCTGGAGATACGCAGTATTTT. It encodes CASSLVGGDPGDTQYF.

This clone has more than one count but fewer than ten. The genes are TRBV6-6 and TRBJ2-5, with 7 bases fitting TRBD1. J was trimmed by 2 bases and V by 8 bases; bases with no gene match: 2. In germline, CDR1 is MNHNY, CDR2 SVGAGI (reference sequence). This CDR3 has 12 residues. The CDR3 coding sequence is TGTGCCAGCCGACAGGGTCAAGAGACCCAGTACTTC. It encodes CASRQGQETQYF.

CDR3 amino acids: CAISEAGEWGRGTDTQYF. DNA for the CDR3: TGTGCCATCAGTGAGGCGGGAGAATGGGGTCGGGGGACAGATACGCAGTATTTT. This sequence joins TRBV10-3 and TRBJ2-3; 7 nucleotides align to TRBD2. The V and J ends lost 2 bases and 3 bases, in that order; junction bases with no gene match: 14. CDR1 and CDR2 (germline): ENHRY, SYGVKD. The CDR3 is made up of 18 amino acids.

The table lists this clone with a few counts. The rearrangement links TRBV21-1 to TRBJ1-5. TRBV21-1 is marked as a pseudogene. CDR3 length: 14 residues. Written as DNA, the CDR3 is TGTGCCAGCAGGAGCGGGACACCCAATCAGCCCCAGCATTTT. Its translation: CASRSGTPNQPQHF.

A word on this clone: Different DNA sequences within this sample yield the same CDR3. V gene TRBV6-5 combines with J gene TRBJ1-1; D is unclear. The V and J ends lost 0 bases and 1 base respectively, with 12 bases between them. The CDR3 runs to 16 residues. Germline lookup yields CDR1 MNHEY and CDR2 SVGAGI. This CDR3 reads CASSYSMGRSNTEAFF. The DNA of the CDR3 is TGTGCCAGCAGTTACTCAATGGGCAGGTCGAACACTGAAGCTTTCTTT.

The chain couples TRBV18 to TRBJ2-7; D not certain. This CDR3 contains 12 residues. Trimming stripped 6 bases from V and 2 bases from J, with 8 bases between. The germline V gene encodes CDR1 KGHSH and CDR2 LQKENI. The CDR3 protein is CASSPNTYEQYF. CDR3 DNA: TGTGCCAGCTCCCCCAACACCTACGAGCAGTACTTC. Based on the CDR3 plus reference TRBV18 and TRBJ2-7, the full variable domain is NAGVMQNPRHLVRRRGQEARLRCSPMKGHSHVYWYRQLPEEGLKFMVYLQKENIIDESGMPKERFSAEFPKEGPSILRIQQVVRGDSAAYFCASSPNTYEQYFGPGTRLTVT.

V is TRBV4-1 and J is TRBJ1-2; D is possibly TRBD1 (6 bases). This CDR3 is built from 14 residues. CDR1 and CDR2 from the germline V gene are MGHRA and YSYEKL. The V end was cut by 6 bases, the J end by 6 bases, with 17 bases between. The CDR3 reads CASRGIAQGNGYTF. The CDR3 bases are TGCGCCAGCAGGGGTATCGCACAGGGAAATGGCTACACCTTC.

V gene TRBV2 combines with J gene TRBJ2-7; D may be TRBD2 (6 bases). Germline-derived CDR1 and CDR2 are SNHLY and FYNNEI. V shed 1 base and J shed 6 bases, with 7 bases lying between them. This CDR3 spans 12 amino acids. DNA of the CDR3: TGTGCCAGCAGTGAAGAACTAGCCGAGCAGTACTTC. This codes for CASSEELAEQYF.